This TCR beta chain was recorded in a study of blood T cell repertoires in COVID-19. For the study at large: Whether acute or convalescent, the COVID-19 samples came from the United States, Italy and Spain. PBMCs, B-cell-depleted T cells, or T cells were the source of the cDNA or gDNA that made up the material.

Original analysis: From reference gene primer amplification, estimates of nucleated cell counts were derived. The table came from immunoSEQ multiplex PCR; TCRdb's copy has only in-frame clones and leaves some out. The V and J calls and clone size come from that table; D and trimming were worked out from the DNA. The sample has approximately 110,000 clones; over 75% are singletons. The junction had 7 bases not matched to a gene; V was cut back by 6 bases and J by 8 bases. Looked up from germline, CDR1 is LNHDA and CDR2 is SQIVND (reference sequence). CDR3 length: 14 amino acids. The receptor comes from a man between 65 and 80 years old with active or convalescent COVID-19. The gene calls are TRBV19 and TRBJ1-4; 9 bases line up with TRBD1. Sequencing used peripheral blood. In DNA, the CDR3 is TGTGCCAGTAGCTCGACAGGGGGACAAGAAAAACTGTTTTTT. It specifies CASSSTGGQEKLFF.